The subject of this entry is one T cell receptor (beta chain). The record originates from a study of blood T cell repertoires in COVID-19. Across the whole study: Acute-phase and convalescent COVID-19 samples originated in the United States, Italy and Spain.

Methods used by the authors: Using reference gene primer amplification, nucleated cell counts were estimated. Generated by immunoSEQ multiplex PCR, the TCRdb table keeps only in-frame clones and is missing some. From that table come the V and J calls and clone size; the DNA was used to work out D and trimming. This repertoire shows about 480,000 clones, around 89% found once; its top ten account for over 1.5%. Trimming cost V 3 bases and J 4 bases; bases outside gene matches: 7. Germline CDR1 DFQATT, CDR2 SNEGSKA (reference sequence). The CDR3 is 15 residues long. Material for sequencing was PBMCs or T cells enriched from blood (not recorded which). The chain links TRBV20-1 to TRBJ1-4, with TRBD1 matching 8 bases. This receptor was obtained from a woman between 35 and 50 years old who had recovered from COVID-19. The CDR3 region has the DNA TGCAGTGCTAGTGGAGACAGGGGCAGTAATGAAAAACTGTTTTTT. Encoded protein: CSASGDRGSNEKLFF.